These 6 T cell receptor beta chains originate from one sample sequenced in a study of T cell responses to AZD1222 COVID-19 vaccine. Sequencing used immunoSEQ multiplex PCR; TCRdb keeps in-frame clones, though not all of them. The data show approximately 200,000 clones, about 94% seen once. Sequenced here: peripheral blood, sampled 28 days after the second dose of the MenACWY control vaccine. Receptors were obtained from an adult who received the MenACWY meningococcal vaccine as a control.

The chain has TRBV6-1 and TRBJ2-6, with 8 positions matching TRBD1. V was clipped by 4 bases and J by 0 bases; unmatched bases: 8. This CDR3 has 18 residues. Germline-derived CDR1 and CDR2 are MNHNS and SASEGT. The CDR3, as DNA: TGTGCCAGCAGTGGGTCGGGACAGGCGAGCTCTGGGGCCAACGTCCTGACTTTC. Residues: CASSGSGQASSGANVLTF.

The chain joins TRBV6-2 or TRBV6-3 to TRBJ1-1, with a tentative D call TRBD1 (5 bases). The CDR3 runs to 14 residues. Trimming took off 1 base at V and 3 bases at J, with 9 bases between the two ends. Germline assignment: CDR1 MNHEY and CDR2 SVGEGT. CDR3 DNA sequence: TGTGCCAGCAGTTACTATGGGGCAGACACTGAAGCTTTCTTT. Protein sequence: CASSYYGADTEAFF.

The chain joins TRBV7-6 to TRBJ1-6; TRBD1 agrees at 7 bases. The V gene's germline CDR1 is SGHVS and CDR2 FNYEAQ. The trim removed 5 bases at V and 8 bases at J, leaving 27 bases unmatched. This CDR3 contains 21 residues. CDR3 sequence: CASSQGEPHLSGLRGDSPLHF. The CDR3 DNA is TGTGCCAGCAGCCAGGGGGAGCCACATCTTTCAGGGCTACGGGGCGATTCACCCCTCCACTTT.

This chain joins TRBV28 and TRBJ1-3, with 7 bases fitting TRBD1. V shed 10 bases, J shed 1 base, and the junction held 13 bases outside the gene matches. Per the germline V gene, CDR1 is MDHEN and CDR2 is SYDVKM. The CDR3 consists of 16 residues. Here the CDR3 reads CAIKGHAGGSGNTIYF. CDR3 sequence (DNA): TGTGCCATCAAAGGACATGCAGGGGGGTCTGGAAACACCATATATTTT.

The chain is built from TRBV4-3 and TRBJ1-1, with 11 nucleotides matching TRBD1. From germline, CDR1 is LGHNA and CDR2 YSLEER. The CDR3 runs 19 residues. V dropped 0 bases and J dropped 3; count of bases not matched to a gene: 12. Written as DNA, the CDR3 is TGCGCCAGCAGCCAAGATTTTGGGACAGGGGGTTTAGGGGACACTGAAGCTTTCTTT. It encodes CASSQDFGTGGLGDTEAFF.

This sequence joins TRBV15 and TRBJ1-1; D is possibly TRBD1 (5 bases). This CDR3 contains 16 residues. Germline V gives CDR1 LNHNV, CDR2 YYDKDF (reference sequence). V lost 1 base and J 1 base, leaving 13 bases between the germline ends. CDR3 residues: CATSRGTGRENTEAFF. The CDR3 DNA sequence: TGTGCCACCAGCAGAGGAACGGGACGGGAGAACACTGAAGCTTTCTTT.